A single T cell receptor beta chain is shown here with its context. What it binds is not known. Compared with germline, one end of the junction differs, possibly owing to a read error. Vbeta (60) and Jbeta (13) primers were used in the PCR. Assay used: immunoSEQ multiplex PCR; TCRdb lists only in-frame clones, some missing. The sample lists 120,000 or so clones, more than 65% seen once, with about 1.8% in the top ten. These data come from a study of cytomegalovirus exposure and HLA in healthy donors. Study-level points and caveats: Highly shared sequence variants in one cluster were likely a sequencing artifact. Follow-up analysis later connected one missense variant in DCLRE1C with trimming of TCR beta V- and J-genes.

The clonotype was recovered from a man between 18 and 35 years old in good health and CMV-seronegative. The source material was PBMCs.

The CDR3 sequence is CSSRPRTGNYGYTF. The CDR3, as DNA: TGTTCCAGCAGACCTCGGACAGGGAACTATGGCTACACCTTC. V is TRBV7-9 and J is TRBJ1-2, with TRBD1 identical over 8 bases. CDR1 and CDR2 from the germline V gene are SEHNR and FQNEAQ (reference sequence). The CDR3 is 14 residues long.